This record concerns one T cell receptor beta chain sequence. No cognate antigen has been identified for it. No base-level quality is on record; no much larger clone is a single base apart. V is trimmed back by 3 bases and J by 7 bases, and the junction contains 7 bases that no gene match accounts for. Inclusive of the bounding cysteine and phenylalanine, the CDR3 is 15 residues long. Only the CDR3 DNA stays, 45 bases, in frame from base 1. For CDR1 and CDR2, the germline V gene (reference sequence) lists LNHDA and SQIVND. These data are taken from a study of T cell repertoires in cytomegalovirus infection (dated by TCRdb to the late 2010s). At the level of the whole study: Recently identified HLA-C-restricted CMV epitopes, whose presentation resists viral immunomodulation, were targeted by peptide stimulations together with well-studied HLA-B-restricted epitopes. Donor HLA type was relevant to the analysis, because carriage of CMV infection together with the matching HLA type was indicated by public TCR beta signatures. What the authors observed across the whole study: The ex vivo response was dominated by HLA-C-restricted CMV-specific TCR beta clonotypes, which also provided the single most frequent clonotype in two of eight donors. Carriers of CMV infection plus the relevant HLA type were discriminated by the cumulative frequency of public TCR beta family members in the study cohort and in an independent roughly 340-donor cohort.

The sample was run on an Illumina HiSeq 1500. TCRdb reprocessing: public reads trimmed at Q25 with fastp, clones called with MiXCR, in-frame beta chains kept. Records with the same CDR3 protein are collapsed into one entry carrying the most frequent genes and DNA. In this sample the table shows around 430,000 distinct CDR3 sequences, roughly 43% of which occur a single time. The ten biggest clones cover approximately 40% of the sample. This sample's treatment or condition label indicates: in vitro stimulation with specific CMV peptide epitopes to enrich CMV-specific T cells. The chain is assembled from TRBV19 and TRBJ2-1; 9 junctional bases match TRBD2. The sequencing here drew on cultured PBMCs, taken from culture after CMV antigen stimulation. This receptor was identified in a human donor in good health (CMV status not recorded). Some clones in this sample may be carry-over from other donors' samples. The CDR3 protein: CASSISPSGTNEQFF. The sequence in DNA is TGTGCCAGTAGTATTAGTCCTAGCGGGACGAATGAGCAGTTCTTC.